The entry that follows covers one TCR beta chain sequence. Its antigen is undetermined. The data were taken from a study of TIL therapy for anti-PD-1-resistant metastatic lung cancer. At the level of the study: Tumors had a median PD-L1 proportion score of around 6.4%. Study-level results: Infused TIL clonotypes partially replaced the baseline blood repertoire, then decayed over months.

The libraries were made with immunoSEQ v3. Clones were read by immunoSEQ multiplex PCR, and TCRdb kept only the in-frame ones, dropping some. Of about 52,000 clones listed, around three quarters were seen once; the top ten hold around 4.8%. Indicated time point: pre-treatment sample, taken before nivolumab and TIL therapy. Trimming cost V 1 base and J 9 bases, with 9 bases left between them. Germline CDR1 is DFQATT and CDR2 is SNEGSKA (reference sequence). CDR3 length equals 11 residues. The chain carries TRBV20-1 and TRBJ1-2; no definite D call. This TCR was recovered from a woman aged 25-80 years with non-small cell lung cancer. Sequences were derived from blood, sampled at baseline. The CDR3 region is CSARAQVSYTF. For the CDR3, the DNA is TGCAGTGCTAGAGCCCAAGTCAGCTACACCTTC.